This entry describes one T cell receptor (beta chain). Its antigen remains unidentified. PCR was performed using 60 Vbeta and 13 Jbeta primers. Profiling relied on immunoSEQ multiplex PCR, and the TCRdb table lists in-frame clones only, not all of them. Among fewer than 200,000 clones listed, approximately 81% were seen once. V was cut by 4 bases and J by 1 base, with 11 bases left in between. Germline V lookup: CDR1 SGHRS, CDR2 YFSETQ. The CDR3 runs 14 residues. The entry originates in a study of cytomegalovirus exposure and HLA in healthy donors. The overall study: An earlier analysis found 95 million to 140 million unique TCR beta sequences from approximately 190 million T cells.

Study results and caveats: Analyses of presence/absence relied on an assumption of roughly uniform sequencing depth across donors. The study designated 150 to 200 TCR beta chains cytomegalovirus-associated. Among the CMV-associated chains, three were confirmed in vitro as specific for CMV antigens.

The TCR was taken from a woman between 18 and 30 years old in good health and CMV-seronegative. Sequencing used PBMCs. This chain uses TRBV5-1 with TRBJ1-1, with no clear D. CDR3 bases: TGCGCCAGCAGCCGTACTTCGGGGAACACTGAAGCTTTCTTT. Translating it yields CASSRTSGNTEAFF.